These 5 T cell receptor beta chains came from one sample sequenced in a study of immune characterization of retroperitoneal liposarcoma. Using its own MiXCR run on the PCR reads, TCRdb lists one record per CDR3 protein. The repertoire has 3,100 or so distinct CDR3 sequences, approximately 40% of them found once; the top ten carry around 40%. The sample taken for sequencing was tumor tissue. The receptors shown here come from a male donor with retroperitoneal liposarcoma.

J is TRBJ2-1 and V is TRBV27; D gene unclear. The ends were cut back, 2 bases at V and 0 bases at J, with 8 bases in the middle. The germline V gene has CDR1 MNHEY and CDR2 SMNVEV (reference sequence). The CDR3 contains 15 residues. As DNA, the CDR3 is TGTGCCAGCAGTTTAGAAGGAAGCTCCTACAATGAGCAGTTCTTC. Translated: CASSLEGSSYNEQFF.

This clonotype turned up a few times. This chain uses TRBV6-1 with TRBJ1-1, with 10 bases aligning to TRBD1. With V trimmed by 5 bases and J by 10 bases, 13 bases remained unmatched. Germline V gene data show CDR1 as MNHNS and CDR2 as SASEGT. This CDR3 spans 15 amino acids. The CDR3 loop is CASSLDRGRGLGAFF. CDR3 nucleotides: TGTGCCAGCAGTCTCGACAGGGGGCGAGGTTTGGGAGCTTTCTTT.

This clonotype appeared once. The DNA of the CDR3 is TGTGCCAGCAGTTACTCCGGGGGAGCGGGTGGCCATGAGCAGTTCTTC. Its protein product is CASSYSGGAGGHEQFF. The chain combines TRBV6-6 with TRBJ2-7; tentatively, D is TRBD2 (6 bases). With the DNA end fitting TRBJ2-1 better, the J assignment may be wrong. The CDR3 is made up of 16 amino acids. From germline, CDR1 is MNHNY and CDR2 SVGAGI (reference sequence).

This clonotype is deemed large. This chain connects TRBV27 to TRBJ2-5; 7 bases fit TRBD2. V dropped 8 bases and J dropped 4; count of bases not matched to a gene: 10. The CDR3 totals 14 residues. CDR1 is MNHEY and CDR2 is SMNVEV in the germline V gene (reference sequence). The CDR3: CASRRGRVVETQYF. The CDR3, as DNA: TGTGCCAGCCGCCGGGGGAGGGTAGTAGAGACCCAGTACTTC.

The chain is built from TRBV7-6 and TRBJ2-1; possibly TRBD1 for D (6 bases). The DNA matches TRBJ2-5 better at its end, which makes the J call doubtful. Germline lookup yields CDR1 SGHVS and CDR2 FNYEAQ. The CDR3 sequence is 16 residues long. CDR3 amino acids: CASSLGLGAGQETQYF. The DNA for the CDR3 is TGTGCCAGCAGCTTGGGGTTGGGGGCGGGCCAAGAGACCCAGTACTTC.